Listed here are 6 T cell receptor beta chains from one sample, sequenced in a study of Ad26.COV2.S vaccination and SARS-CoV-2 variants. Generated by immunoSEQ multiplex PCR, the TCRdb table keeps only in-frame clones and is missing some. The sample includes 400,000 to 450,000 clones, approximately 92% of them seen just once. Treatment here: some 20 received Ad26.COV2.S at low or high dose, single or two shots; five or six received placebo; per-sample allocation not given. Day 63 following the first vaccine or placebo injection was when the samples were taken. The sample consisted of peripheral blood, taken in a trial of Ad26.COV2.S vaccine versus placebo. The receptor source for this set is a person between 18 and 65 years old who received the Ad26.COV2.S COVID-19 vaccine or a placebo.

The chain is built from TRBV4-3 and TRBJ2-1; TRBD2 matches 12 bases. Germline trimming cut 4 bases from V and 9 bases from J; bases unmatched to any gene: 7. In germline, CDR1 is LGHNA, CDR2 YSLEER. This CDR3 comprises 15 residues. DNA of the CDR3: TGCGCCAGCAGCCCCATCCTACTAGCGGGAGGTGAGCAGTTCTTC. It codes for CASSPILLAGGEQFF.

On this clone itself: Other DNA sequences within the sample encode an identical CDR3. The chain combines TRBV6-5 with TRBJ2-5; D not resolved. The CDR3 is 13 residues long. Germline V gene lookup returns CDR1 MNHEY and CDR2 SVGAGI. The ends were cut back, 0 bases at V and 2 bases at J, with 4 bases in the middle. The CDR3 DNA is TGTGCCAGCAGTTACTCATCACAAGAGACCCAGTACTTC. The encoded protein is CASSYSSQETQYF.

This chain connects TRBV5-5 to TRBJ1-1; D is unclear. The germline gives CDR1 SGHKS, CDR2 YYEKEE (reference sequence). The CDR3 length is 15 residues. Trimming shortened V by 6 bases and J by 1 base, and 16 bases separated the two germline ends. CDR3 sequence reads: CASTTRQTGNTEAFF. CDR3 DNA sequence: TGTGCCAGCACCACACGGCAAACTGGGAACACTGAAGCTTTCTTT.

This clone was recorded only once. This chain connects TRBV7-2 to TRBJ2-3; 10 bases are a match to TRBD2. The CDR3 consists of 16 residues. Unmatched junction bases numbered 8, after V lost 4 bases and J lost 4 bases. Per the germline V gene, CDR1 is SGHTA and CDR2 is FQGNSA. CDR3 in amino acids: CASSSSLAGVSDTQYF. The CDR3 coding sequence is TGTGCCAGCAGCTCTTCTCTAGCGGGAGTCTCAGATACGCAGTATTTT.

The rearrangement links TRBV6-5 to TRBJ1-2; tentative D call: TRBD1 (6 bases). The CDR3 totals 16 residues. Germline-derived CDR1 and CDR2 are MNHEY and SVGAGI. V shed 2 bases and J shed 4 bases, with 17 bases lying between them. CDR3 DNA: TGTGCCAGCAGTTACGGGCCCCCGGGGGCAGGCTATGGCTACACCTTC. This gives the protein CASSYGPPGAGYGYTF.

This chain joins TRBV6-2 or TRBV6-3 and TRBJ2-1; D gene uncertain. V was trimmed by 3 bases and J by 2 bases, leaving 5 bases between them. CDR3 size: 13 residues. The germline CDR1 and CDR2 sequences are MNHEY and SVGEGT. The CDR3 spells CASSYVAYNEQFF. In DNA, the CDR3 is TGTGCCAGCAGTTATGTGGCCTACAATGAGCAGTTCTTC.